Listed here are 4 T cell receptor beta chains from one sample, sequenced in a study of blood T cell repertoires in COVID-19. Here immunoSEQ multiplex PCR was the method, and the copy in TCRdb shows in-frame clones only, minus some. The sample holds approximately 120,000 clones, roughly 85% seen once. Sample: peripheral blood. The source of these receptors is a human donor in a cohort sampled during active COVID-19.

V gene TRBV7-2 combines with J gene TRBJ1-2, with TRBD1 identical over 8 bases. With V trimmed by 5 bases and J by 5 bases, 4 bases remained unmatched. The CDR3 is 13 amino acids. The germline V gene has CDR1 SGHTA and CDR2 FQGNSA. The CDR3 spells CASSLTGEYGYTF. The CDR3 DNA follows: TGTGCCAGCAGCCTGACAGGGGAGTATGGCTACACCTTC.

The chain carries TRBV4-3 and TRBJ2-3, with 7 bases identical to TRBD2. Germline lookup yields CDR1 LGHNA and CDR2 YSLEER. V was clipped by 5 bases and J by 3 bases; unmatched bases: 5. The CDR3 consists of 14 residues. In nucleotides, the CDR3 is TGCGCCAGCAGCGCGGGAGCAACTACAGATACGCAGTATTTT. Its protein is CASSAGATTDTQYF.

J is TRBJ2-7 and V is TRBV5-3; TRBD1 matches at 9 bases. TRBV5-3 is flagged as an ORF with uncertain function. There are 18 residues in the CDR3. Trimming cost V 2 bases and J 1 base; bases outside gene matches: 13. The CDR3 loop reads CARSFRPGTGNGSYEQYF. The CDR3, as DNA: TGTGCCAGAAGCTTCCGACCCGGGACAGGGAATGGGTCCTACGAGCAGTACTTC.

This clone was detected a few times. The V call is TRBV7-9, the J call TRBJ1-2, with D unresolved. Germline V gene data show CDR1 as SEHNR and CDR2 as FQNEAQ (reference sequence). The CDR3 extends over 14 amino acids. Trimming took 5 bases from V and 0 from J, leaving 10 bases between them. The CDR3 DNA is TGTGCCAGCAGCCCCCTTTCAGCTAACTATGGCTACACCTTC. This translates into CASSPLSANYGYTF.